The 29 T cell receptor beta chains given below trace back to one sample, sequenced in a study of cytomegalovirus exposure and HLA in healthy donors. In the PCR, 60 Vbeta and 13 Jbeta primers were used. Sequenced by immunoSEQ multiplex PCR; TCRdb stores in-frame clones only, minus some. The sample lists roughly 200,000 clones, 79% occurring once. The sequenced sample was PBMCs. The origin of the receptors is a girl aged 10 to 17 in good health and CMV-seropositive.

This rearrangement joins TRBV10-2 to TRBJ2-7, with D unresolved. The ends were cut back, 10 bases at V and 0 bases at J, with 7 bases in the middle. The CDR3 totals 11 residues. Germline V lookup: CDR1 WSHSY, CDR2 SAAADI. CDR3 protein: CATEVSYEQYF. Written as DNA, the CDR3 is TGCGCCACCGAGGTCTCCTACGAGCAGTACTTC.

This clone was seen only a few times. The rearrangement uses TRBV4-1 and TRBJ2-1, with D unclear. CDR1 MGHRA and CDR2 YSYEKL come from the germline V gene. V gave up 4 bases and J gave up 6 bases, with 13 bases separating them. The CDR3 extends over 14 amino acids. CDR3 coding DNA: TGCGCCAGCAGCCCCCCGAACTCGGGCAATGAGCAGTTCTTC. Protein sequence: CASSPPNSGNEQFF.

The chain is built from TRBV7-2 and TRBJ1-1, with D hard to call. The V end was cut by 1 base, the J end by 3 bases, with 6 bases between. CDR1 SGHTA and CDR2 FQGNSA come from the germline V gene. The CDR3 totals 13 residues. The CDR3 loop reads CASSLDQDTEAFF. The CDR3 nucleotides read TGTGCCAGCAGCTTAGACCAGGACACTGAAGCTTTCTTT.

This clone turned up a few times. J is TRBJ1-2 and V is TRBV7-2; weak D call: TRBD1 (5 bases). Germline V gene lookup returns CDR1 SGHTA and CDR2 FQGNSA. The CDR3 loop spans 16 amino acids. Deletions cut 5 bases from V and 6 bases from J, with 22 bases between. As DNA, the CDR3 is TGTGCCAGCAGCGCACAGGCTCTCCTGTCTGGGGATGGCTACACCTTC. This gives the protein CASSAQALLSGDGYTF.

This clone has only a few counts. The chain carries TRBV27 and TRBJ2-7; 8 bases match TRBD1. The V gene's germline CDR1 is MNHEY and CDR2 SMNVEV (reference sequence). J was trimmed by 5 bases and V by 6 bases; bases with no gene match: 6. The CDR3 sequence is 13 residues long. The CDR3 DNA sequence: TGTGCCAGCAGCCGGACAGGGTTGAACGAGCAGTACTTC. Its translation: CASSRTGLNEQYF.

V gene TRBV19 combines with J gene TRBJ2-7; tentatively, D is TRBD1 (6 bases). The CDR3 loop spans 14 amino acids. Germline CDR1 is LNHDA and CDR2 is SQIVND (reference sequence). The germline V and J ends were trimmed by 1 base and 6 bases, with 13 bases remaining between them. The CDR3 DNA sequence: TGTGCCAGTAGTATAGGTCCGGACAGCCGCGAGCAGTACTTC. It is translated as CASSIGPDSREQYF.

This clone was observed a handful of times. The chain links TRBV5-1 to TRBJ1-1; D ambiguous. The V end was cut by 0 bases, the J end by 5 bases, with 14 bases between. This CDR3 has 15 residues. CDR1 is SGHRS and CDR2 is YFSETQ in the germline V gene. CDR3 sequence reads: CASSLVPETKTEAFF. The CDR3, as DNA: TGCGCCAGCAGCTTGGTTCCGGAGACTAAAACTGAAGCTTTCTTT.

V is TRBV13 and J is TRBJ2-3; TRBD2 agrees at 7 bases. V lost 4 bases and J lost 5; bases outside the gene matches: 18. There are 18 residues in the CDR3. Germline V gene data show CDR1 as PRHDT and CDR2 as FYEKMQ (reference sequence). The CDR3 reads CASSSSHGLGLEGDTQYF. CDR3 DNA sequence: TGTGCCAGCAGCTCGTCGCATGGACTAGGTTTGGAGGGAGATACGCAGTATTTT.

In nucleotides, the CDR3 is TGTGCCTGGAGTGTATTTGATGGGGCAGACAATCAGCCCCAGCATTTT. Translation gives CAWSVFDGADNQPQHF. The chain employs TRBV30 and TRBJ1-5; perhaps TRBD1 as D (5 bases). Trimming removed 0 bases at V and 3 bases at J, with 15 bases between. The CDR3 covers 16 residues. Germline CDR1 and CDR2: GTSNPN and SVGIG (reference sequence).

CDR3 loop: CASSWGQSNTGELFF. The CDR3, as DNA: TGCGCCAGCAGTTGGGGACAGTCAAACACCGGGGAGCTGTTTTTT. J is TRBJ2-2 and V is TRBV5-1, with TRBD1 matching over 7 bases. Germline lookup yields CDR1 SGHRS and CDR2 YFSETQ. This CDR3 comprises 15 residues. V trimming: 5 bases; J trimming: 2 bases; junction bases outside the gene matches: 6.

This rearrangement joins TRBV19 to TRBJ2-3; 12 bases line up with TRBD2. CDR1 is LNHDA and CDR2 is SQIVND in the germline V gene (reference sequence). J was trimmed by 10 bases and V by 3 bases; bases with no gene match: 8. The length of the CDR3 is 15 residues. The CDR3 nucleotides are TGTGCCAGTAGTATTCTAGCGGGGGGGGCTGAAGCGCAGTATTTT. It yields the protein CASSILAGGAEAQYF.

Only a few counts were recorded for this clone. The V and J genes are TRBV7-2 and TRBJ2-1; D is possibly TRBD2 (5 bases). Trimming pared 4 bases from V and 7 bases from J, leaving 8 bases between. The CDR3 consists of 12 residues. Germline V gives CDR1 SGHTA, CDR2 FQGNSA. Here the CDR3 reads CASSSPGNEQFF. Written as DNA, the CDR3 is TGTGCCAGCAGCTCCCCGGGGAATGAGCAGTTCTTC.

The chain has TRBV19 and TRBJ1-1; D gene uncertain. CDR3 size: 13 residues. Germline V lookup: CDR1 LNHDA, CDR2 SQIVND (reference sequence). V dropped 7 bases and J dropped 4 bases, with 13 bases sitting between them. The CDR3 bases are TGTGCCAGTACTTTCCGGGAGGGCACTGAAGCTTTCTTT. Translating it yields CASTFREGTEAFF.

This chain links TRBV6-5 with TRBJ2-7; TRBD1 aligns across 7 bases. V lost 6 bases to trimming and J lost 2 bases; unmatched junction nucleotides: 1. The CDR3 contains 12 residues. Looked up from germline, CDR1 is MNHEY and CDR2 is SVGAGI. The CDR3 coding sequence is TGTGCCAGCAGGACAGGGCCCTACGAGCAGTACTTC. Its translation: CASRTGPYEQYF.

This clone has just one count. The CDR3 spells CASGLYRGLGYEQYF. In nucleotides, the CDR3 is TGTGCTAGTGGTTTGTACAGGGGGCTGGGGTACGAGCAGTACTTC. J is TRBJ2-7 and V is TRBV12-5; 9 positions match TRBD1. Germline V lookup: CDR1 LGHNT, CDR2 FRNRAP. The CDR3 consists of 15 residues. J gave up 4 bases and V 2 bases, and 6 bases lay outside the gene matches.

This rearrangement joins TRBV11-2 to TRBJ1-2; D perhaps matches TRBD1 (6 bases). CDR1 SGHAT and CDR2 FQNNGV come from the germline V gene. V was pared by 7 bases and J by 1 base, with 16 bases between. The CDR3 extends over 15 amino acids. The CDR3 sequence is CASTLGGAVNYGYTF. For the CDR3, the DNA is TGTGCCAGCACCCTAGGGGGGGCGGTTAACTATGGCTACACCTTC.

The chain couples TRBV5-1 to TRBJ2-3, with D possibly matching TRBD2 (5 bases). CDR1 is SGHRS, CDR2 YFSETQ, per germline. Trimming removed 4 bases at V and 8 bases at J, with 23 bases between. There are 16 residues in the CDR3. The CDR3 is CASSPPGPSGPLTQYF. In nucleotides, the CDR3 is TGCGCCAGCAGCCCCCCAGGACCCAGCGGCCCCCTTACGCAGTATTTT.

V gene TRBV18 combines with J gene TRBJ1-2, with no clear D. The CDR3 has 14 amino acids. Trimming took 6 bases from V and 8 from J, leaving 19 bases between them. The germline CDR1 and CDR2 sequences are KGHSH and LQKENI. CDR3 in DNA: TGTGCCAGCTCCCCCGGGTGGGTGCGGCCAGGCTACACCTTC. Translated: CASSPGWVRPGYTF. Variable domain in full (rest from reference TRBV18 and TRBJ1-2): NAGVMQNPRHLVRRRGQEARLRCSPMKGHSHVYWYRQLPEEGLKFMVYLQKENIIDESGMPKERFSAEFPKEGPSILRIQQVVRGDSAAYFCASSPGWVRPGYTFGSGTRLTVV.

The rearrangement joins TRBV9 to TRBJ2-7; 9 positions match TRBD2. V trimming: 0 bases; J trimming: 4 bases; junction bases outside the gene matches: 5. CDR1 is SGDLS, CDR2 YYNGEE, per germline. This CDR3 is built from 15 residues. The chain's CDR3 is CASSVADSGGYEQYF. CDR3 nucleotides: TGTGCCAGCAGCGTAGCTGATAGCGGGGGTTACGAGCAGTACTTC.

The V call is TRBV6-5, the J call TRBJ1-4; a weak D match, TRBD1 (5 bases). The CDR3 loop spans 12 amino acids. Germline assignment: CDR1 MNHEY and CDR2 SVGAGI. V was clipped by 6 bases and J by 8 bases, with 10 bases between them. CDR3 nucleotide sequence: TGTGCCAGCAGCCGCGGGGGGGAAAAACTGTTTTTT. It specifies CASSRGGEKLFF.

The chain carries TRBV12-5 and TRBJ2-3; no firm D call. The germline CDR1 and CDR2 sequences are LGHNT and FRNRAP. The CDR3 runs 13 residues. Trimming took off 2 bases at V and 3 bases at J, with 6 bases between the two ends. CDR3 residues: CASGLMRTDTQYF. The CDR3 nucleotides are TGTGCTAGTGGTTTGATGAGGACAGATACGCAGTATTTT.

V gene TRBV10-3 combines with J gene TRBJ2-3; 8 nucleotides line up with TRBD2. The CDR3 is 14 residues long. Trimming took 3 bases from V and 7 from J; bases not matched to a gene: 6. Per the germline V gene, CDR1 is ENHRY and CDR2 is SYGVKD. This chain's CDR3 is CAISESSGGYTQYF. The CDR3 region has the DNA TGTGCCATCAGTGAATCCAGCGGGGGTTATACGCAGTATTTT.

The count of this clone is one. V usage is TRBV4-3 and J usage is TRBJ2-1; 8 nucleotides match TRBD2. The ends lost 4 bases at V and 0 bases at J; junction bases unmatched: 5. Germline CDR1 reads LGHNA; CDR2 reads YSLEER. This CDR3 region has 16 residues. DNA for the CDR3: TGCGCCAGCAGCCCGGGGGGGCCGGCCTCCTACAATGAGCAGTTCTTC. Amino acids: CASSPGGPASYNEQFF.

The chain has TRBV6-5 and TRBJ1-2, with 8 bases lining up with TRBD1. CDR3 size: 14 residues. CDR1 MNHEY and CDR2 SVGAGI come from the germline V gene. V shed 10 bases, J shed 4 bases, and the junction held 11 bases outside the gene matches. CDR3 amino acids: CATYRTGTAYGYTF. For the CDR3, the DNA is TGTGCCACTTACAGGACAGGGACCGCCTATGGCTACACCTTC.

This clone occurred once. J is TRBJ2-7 and V is TRBV28; the match to TRBD2 covers 11 bases. J gave up 0 bases and V 3 bases, and 4 bases lay outside the gene matches. This CDR3 has 16 residues. Per germline, CDR1 MDHEN and CDR2 SYDVKM. CDR3 coding DNA: TGTGCCAGCAGTTTCACCCTAGCGGGGGGCTCCTACGAGCAGTACTTC. This sequence encodes CASSFTLAGGSYEQYF.

The chain recombines TRBV19 with TRBJ1-1; tentative D call: TRBD1 (5 bases). This CDR3 contains 13 residues. The germline V gene encodes CDR1 LNHDA and CDR2 SQIVND (reference sequence). The V gene lost 1 base and the J gene lost 3 bases, with 6 bases spanning the gap. CDR3 region: CASSIARDTEAFF. The CDR3 DNA is TGTGCCAGTAGTATAGCCAGGGACACTGAAGCTTTCTTT.

The rearrangement links TRBV4-3 to TRBJ2-1, with TRBD2 as a possible D gene (5 bases). Trimming removed 2 bases from V and 5 bases from J, with 10 bases in between. The germline CDR1 and CDR2 sequences are LGHNA and YSLEER. CDR3 size: 14 residues. CDR3 in amino acids: CASSQKRWNNEQFF. In DNA, the CDR3 is TGCGCCAGCAGCCAAAAGCGGTGGAACAATGAGCAGTTCTTC.

V gene TRBV11-2 combines with J gene TRBJ2-7; D not certain. Germline CDR1 is SGHAT and CDR2 is FQNNGV. The V gene lost 0 bases and the J gene lost 0 bases, with 6 bases spanning the gap. The CDR3 spans 14 residues. CDR3 nucleotide sequence: TGTGCCAGCAGCTTAGAGGCCAACTCCTACGAGCAGTACTTC. Protein sequence: CASSLEANSYEQYF. Full variable domain (missing parts from reference TRBV11-2 and TRBJ2-7): EAGVAQSPRYKIIEKRQSVAFWCNPISGHATLYWYQQILGQGPKLLIQFQNNGVVDDSQLPKDRFSAERLKGVDSTLKIQPAKLEDSAVYLCASSLEANSYEQYFGPGTRLTVT.

The chain joins TRBV5-1 to TRBJ2-3, with D possibly matching TRBD1 (6 bases). CDR1 is SGHRS and CDR2 is YFSETQ in the germline V gene. With 4 bases removed from V and 0 bases from J, the gap between germline ends came to 15 bases. This CDR3 is built from 16 residues. The CDR3 sequence is CASSPLERGSTDTQYF. CDR3 DNA: TGCGCCAGCAGCCCCCTCGAAAGGGGGAGCACAGATACGCAGTATTTT.